These 24 T cell receptor beta chains share one sample of origin, sequenced in a study of shared clonotypes between healthy human individuals (dated by TCRdb to 2018 to 2021). Library preparation was by the immunoSEQ multiplex PCR assay. TCRdb mirrors the immuneACCESS table, restricted to in-frame sequences. Some clones are absent from its copies; in checked studies, under half trace to an unresolved V gene, and the reason for the others is unknown. The sample has 70,000 to 95,000 clones on record, 60% to 65% of them singletons. The top ten clonotypes cover about 51% of the sample. Material for sequencing was memory CD8+ T cells sorted from blood. What this sample's cell subset or site label stands for: CD45RO+ cells pooled with CCR7-negative TemRA cells. The receptors originated from a man aged 25-45 years in good health.

There are many counts of this clone. The chain joins TRBV27 to TRBJ1-1, with a weak D call TRBD1 (6 bases). The CDR3 is made up of 13 amino acids. V lost 7 bases and J 3 bases, leaving 12 bases between the germline ends. Looked up from germline, CDR1 is MNHEY and CDR2 is SMNVEV (reference sequence). The CDR3 region is CASKQGLYTEAFF. CDR3 DNA: TGTGCCAGCAAACAGGGTTTGTACACTGAAGCTTTCTTT.

The chain joins TRBV29-1 to TRBJ2-3, with D possibly being TRBD1 (5 bases). In germline, CDR1 is SQVTM, CDR2 ANQGSEA. V lost 2 bases to trimming and J lost 1 base, with 10 bases between them. The CDR3 covers 14 residues. As DNA, the CDR3 is TGCAGCGTTGAAAGACAGTTTGGCACAGATACGCAGTATTTT. Translation: CSVERQFGTDTQYF.

V usage is TRBV6-4 and J usage is TRBJ2-3, with 8 bases identical to TRBD2. Germline-derived CDR1 and CDR2 are MRHNA and SNTAGT. V lost 3 bases to trimming and J lost 5 bases; unmatched junction nucleotides: 10. There are 16 residues in the CDR3. CDR3 amino acids: CASSESAGGRGDTQYF. The CDR3 bases are TGTGCCAGCAGTGAATCCGCGGGAGGCCGGGGAGATACGCAGTATTTT.

V and J are TRBV27 and TRBJ2-3; 7 bases are a match to TRBD1. V lost 2 bases and J lost 0; bases outside the gene matches: 5. The CDR3 has 16 amino acids. Germline lookup yields CDR1 MNHEY and CDR2 SMNVEV (reference sequence). The CDR3 nucleotides read TGTGCCAGCAGTTTAAGGGGGCCCCGAAGCACAGATACGCAGTATTTT. Its translation: CASSLRGPRSTDTQYF.

This clone has just a few counts. This rearrangement joins TRBV18 to TRBJ2-7, with a weak D call TRBD2 (5 bases). V was shortened by 2 bases and J by 10 bases, with 15 bases between the two germline ends. Germline CDR1 is KGHSH and CDR2 is LQKENI. The length of the CDR3 is 13 residues. The CDR3 protein is CASSPSRDGNQYF. The CDR3 nucleotides read TGTGCCAGCTCACCATCACGGGATGGGAATCAGTACTTC.

The sample holds a few counts of this clone. CDR3 DNA sequence: TGCAGCGTCATAAAGGGGCTGGAGGAGACCCAGTACTTC. It translates to CSVIKGLEETQYF. This rearrangement joins TRBV29-1 to TRBJ2-5; possible D gene TRBD1, 5 bases. This CDR3 spans 13 amino acids. In germline, CDR1 is SQVTM, CDR2 ANQGSEA. The V and J ends lost 6 bases and 5 bases respectively, with 16 bases between them.

CDR3 sequence reads: CASSARDRANYEQYF. In nucleotides, the CDR3 is TGTGCCAGTAGTGCCCGGGACAGGGCAAATTACGAGCAGTACTTC. The chain recombines TRBV19 with TRBJ2-7; 9 nucleotides line up with TRBD1. J lost 4 bases, V lost 5 bases, and 9 bases had no gene match. Germline V gene data show CDR1 as LNHDA and CDR2 as SQIVND (reference sequence). There are 15 residues in the CDR3.

This chain joins TRBV15 and TRBJ2-3, with TRBD2 matching 12 bases. The CDR3 runs to 15 residues. Germline V gene data show CDR1 as LNHNV and CDR2 as YYDKDF (reference sequence). Trimming took 0 bases from V and 6 from J; bases not matched to a gene: 1. CDR3 residues: CATSRDGTSGDTQYF. CDR3 nucleotides: TGTGCCACCAGCAGAGATGGGACTAGCGGGGATACGCAGTATTTT.

A few counts support this clone. Compared with germline, one end of the junction differs, possibly owing to a read error. The J gene is TRBJ2-1, the V gene TRBV7-7; TRBD1 agrees at 9 bases. CDR3 size: 15 residues. Germline assignment: CDR1 SSHAT and CDR2 FNYEAQ (reference sequence). Here the CDR3 DNA reads TGTGCTAGCAGCTTGGGACAGGGCTCCTACAATGAGCAGTTCTTC. As protein: CASSLGQGSYNEQFF.

The chain carries TRBV9 and TRBJ2-3; weak D call: TRBD2 (6 bases). Germline CDR1 and CDR2: SGDLS and YYNGEE. With 3 bases removed from V and 4 bases from J, the gap between germline ends came to 21 bases. This CDR3 comprises 17 residues. CDR3 loop: CASSGSGGRERADTQYF. Here the CDR3 DNA reads TGTGCCAGCAGCGGGAGTGGCGGGCGGGAAAGGGCAGATACGCAGTATTTT.

The V and J genes are TRBV28 and TRBJ2-7; no reliable D call. The CDR3 totals 17 residues. CDR1 and CDR2 (germline): MDHEN, SYDVKM. Trimming pared 3 bases from V and 0 bases from J, leaving 18 bases between. In nucleotides, the CDR3 is TGTGCCAGCAGTTTCAATTACAGACAACACAGCTCCTACGAGCAGTACTTC. It translates to CASSFNYRQHSSYEQYF.

V is TRBV28 and J is TRBJ2-7; D remains ambiguous. This CDR3 is 12 amino acids long. CDR1 MDHEN and CDR2 SYDVKM come from the germline V gene. The V gene lost 2 bases and the J gene lost 2 bases, with 4 bases spanning the gap. The CDR3 protein is CASSLITYEQYF. The CDR3 region has the DNA TGTGCCAGCAGTTTAATTACCTACGAGCAGTACTTC. Variable domain in full (rest from reference TRBV28 and TRBJ2-7): DVKVTQSSRYLVKRTGEKVFLECVQDMDHENMFWYRQDPGLGLRLIYFSYDVKMKEKGDIPEGYSVSREKKERFSLILESASTNQTSMYLCASSLITYEQYFGPGTRLTVT.

This clone showed up just once. The chain carries TRBV2 and TRBJ1-3, with TRBD1 as a possible D gene (5 bases). CDR1 SNHLY and CDR2 FYNNEI come from the germline V gene. This CDR3 has 16 amino acids. V lost 3 bases and J lost 4, with 16 bases in between. The CDR3 DNA follows: TGTGCCAGCAGTGAGGTTAGAGGGACGGCCGGAAACACCATATATTTT. This gives the protein CASSEVRGTAGNTIYF.

This clone has a handful of counts. The rearrangement joins TRBV11-2 to TRBJ2-5; 10 bases agree with TRBD1. After removal of 5 bases from V and 4 bases from J, the junction contained 16 bases not matched to a gene. The CDR3 is 18 residues long. CDR1 and CDR2 (germline): SGHAT, FQNNGV. The DNA of the CDR3 is TGTGCCAGCAGCGCGCCGGGACAGGGGCGATATGAACCAGAGACCCAGTACTTC. It codes for CASSAPGQGRYEPETQYF.

V is TRBV5-5 and J is TRBJ2-2; D is perhaps TRBD1 or TRBD2 (5 bases each). Trimming stripped 4 bases from V and 1 base from J, with 11 bases between. Germline V gives CDR1 SGHKS, CDR2 YYEKEE (reference sequence). CDR3 length equals 15 residues. The CDR3 reads CASSRDLQNTGELFF. The CDR3, as DNA: TGTGCCAGCAGCAGGGACCTACAGAACACCGGGGAGCTGTTTTTT.

The chain recombines TRBV2 with TRBJ1-1; D remains unclear. Trimming cost V 2 bases and J 1 base, with 5 bases left between them. Germline lookup yields CDR1 SNHLY and CDR2 FYNNEI. This CDR3 spans 13 amino acids. The CDR3: CASSEIGNTEAFF. CDR3 DNA sequence: TGTGCCAGCAGTGAAATCGGGAACACTGAAGCTTTCTTT.

The chain joins TRBV5-1 to TRBJ1-1; D uncertain. Trimming took off 3 bases at V and 1 base at J, with 16 bases between the two ends. In germline, CDR1 is SGHRS, CDR2 YFSETQ. This CDR3 region has 16 residues. CDR3 in amino acids: CASSWTWGKGNTEAFF. The CDR3, as DNA: TGCGCCAGCAGCTGGACCTGGGGAAAGGGGAACACTGAAGCTTTCTTT.

The chain carries TRBV5-6 and TRBJ1-1, with TRBD1 as a possible D gene (6 bases). The ends were cut back, 6 bases at V and 0 bases at J, with 15 bases in the middle. The CDR3 covers 15 residues. Per the germline V gene, CDR1 is SGHDT and CDR2 is YYEEEE. The CDR3 region is CASTVGGSLNTEAFF. The CDR3, as DNA: TGTGCCAGCACCGTAGGGGGGTCCTTGAACACTGAAGCTTTCTTT.

The genes are TRBV20-1 and TRBJ2-7; D is uncertain. This CDR3 contains 10 residues. The V gene lost 2 bases and the J gene lost 5 bases, with 4 bases spanning the gap. Germline-derived CDR1 and CDR2 are DFQATT and SNEGSKA (reference sequence). The CDR3 loop reads CSARSNEQYF. The DNA for the CDR3 is TGCAGTGCTAGATCAAACGAGCAGTACTTC.

The V and J genes are TRBV6-1 and TRBJ2-5; D may be TRBD2 (6 bases). From germline, CDR1 is MNHNS and CDR2 SASEGT. This CDR3 contains 16 residues. V was clipped by 1 base and J by 4 bases, with 16 bases between them. CDR3 region: CASSEGIRGTRETQYF. CDR3 coding DNA: TGTGCCAGCAGTGAAGGCATACGCGGGACCCGAGAGACCCAGTACTTC.

The J gene is TRBJ2-1, the V gene TRBV7-6; 7 nucleotides match TRBD1. The V segment lost 5 bases and the J segment 9 bases; nucleotides outside the gene matches: 10. Germline V gives CDR1 SGHVS, CDR2 FNYEAQ. The CDR3 runs 14 residues. CDR3 in amino acids: CASSPLTGSTEQFF. DNA for the CDR3: TGTGCCAGCAGCCCATTGACAGGGTCAACTGAGCAGTTCTTC.

This clone occurred a few times. The chain combines TRBV21-1 with TRBJ2-7; the tabulated D call, TRBD1, remains unverified against the DNA. TRBV21-1 is noted as a pseudogene. This CDR3 has 16 residues. The CDR3 nucleotides read TGTGCCAGCAGCAAAGGGGACAGGGGGGGTACCTACGAGCAGTACTTC. It is translated as CASSKGDRGGTYEQYF.

The chain recombines TRBV7-8 with TRBJ2-5; D assignment may be TRBD1 or TRBD2 (5 bases each). V was trimmed by 2 bases and J by 4 bases, leaving 14 bases between them. Germline V lookup: CDR1 SGHVS, CDR2 FQNEAQ. The CDR3 contains 15 residues. CDR3: CASSLTRGRRETQYF. CDR3 nucleotide sequence: TGTGCCAGCAGCTTAACGAGGGGACGGAGAGAGACCCAGTACTTC.

The rearrangement joins TRBV9 to TRBJ1-1; no definite D call. CDR1 is SGDLS and CDR2 is YYNGEE in the germline V gene. The CDR3 is 15 residues long. Between the trimmed V and J ends, which lost 2 bases and 2 bases, there was a span of 13 bases. The CDR3 loop reads CASSVYAVSNTEAFF. The CDR3 nucleotides are TGTGCCAGCAGCGTGTATGCGGTCTCCAACACTGAAGCTTTCTTT.